This T cell receptor beta chain was identified during a study of response to subunit inactivated influenza vaccine. Study results and limitations: That few new T cells are recruited by each seasonal influenza vaccination was the authors' suggestion.

Each CDR3 protein gets one entry after TCRdb re-called the RT-PCR reads with MiXCR. The data hold approximately 500,000 distinct CDR3 sequences, with around 13% observed a single time. In its sample, this clonotype was seen once. What it binds is unknown. This TCR derives from a man in his forties or fifties who received an inactivated influenza vaccine. The sequencing used PBMCs from blood, collected 11 to 12 days after vaccination.

The CDR3 DNA follows: TGCGCCAGCAGCCAAATAGAGCGGGGGAACGGATACGAGCAGTACTTC. It translates to CASSQIERGNGYEQYF. The chain links TRBV4-1 to TRBJ2-7, with 8 bases lining up with TRBD2. The CDR3 is 16 residues long. Germline V lookup: CDR1 MGHRA, CDR2 YSYEKL. Germline trimming cut 2 bases from V and 4 bases from J; bases unmatched to any gene: 10.